Included here is one TCR beta chain sequence, with context. Its antigen is unknown. The junction differs from germline at one of its ends, possibly a read error. CDR3 length: 11 amino acids. Germline V gene sequence: CDR1 SEHNR, CDR2 FQNEAQ (reference sequence). These data are taken from a study of cytomegalovirus exposure and HLA in healthy donors. Study-level findings and limits: The study flagged roughly 160 TCR beta chains as cytomegalovirus-associated. Across all donors, roughly uniform sequencing depth was an assumption of the presence/absence analyses.

A multiplex PCR was run with 60 Vbeta primers and 13 Jbeta primers. Authors' analysis steps: In a later analysis, the count reached 82 million or so unique TCR beta chains, with approximately 11 million shared. The table came from immunoSEQ multiplex PCR; TCRdb's copy has only in-frame clones and leaves some out. The D gene and trimming were derived from the DNA, and the V and J assignments and clone size from that table. Of fewer than 85,000 clones in the sample, more than 55% were seen once. Donors likely had unrecorded immune exposures despite being nominally healthy when sampled. The TCR comes from a man in his fifties or sixties in good health and CMV-seropositive. The V and J genes are TRBV7-9 and TRBJ1-1; tentative D call: TRBD1 (5 bases). Sequences were obtained from PBMCs. The CDR3 DNA reads TGTTCCAGCAGCCTCAGGGAGGGAGCTTTCTTT. This sequence encodes CSSSLREGAFF.